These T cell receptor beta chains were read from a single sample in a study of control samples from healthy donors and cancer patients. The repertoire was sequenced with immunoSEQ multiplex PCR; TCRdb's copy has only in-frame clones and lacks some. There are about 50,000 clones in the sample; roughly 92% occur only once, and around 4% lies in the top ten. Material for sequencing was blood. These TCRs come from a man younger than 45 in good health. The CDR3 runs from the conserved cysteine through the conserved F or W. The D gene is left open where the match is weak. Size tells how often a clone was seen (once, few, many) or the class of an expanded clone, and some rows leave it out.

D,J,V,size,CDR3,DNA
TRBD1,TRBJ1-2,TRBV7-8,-,CASSTGTGIGYTF,TGTGCCAGCAGCACGGGGACAGGGATTGGCTACACCTTC
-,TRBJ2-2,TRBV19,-,CASSTPGQGGVLAGELFF,TGTGCCAGTAGTACCCCTGGGCAGGGGGGGGTTCTTGCCGGGGAGCTGTTTTTT
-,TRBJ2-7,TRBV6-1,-,CASSERESESYEQHF,TGTGCCAGCAGTGAAAGAGAGTCTGAATCCTACGAGCAGCACTTC
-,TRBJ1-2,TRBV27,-,CASSPAGVYGYTF,TGTGCCAGCAGCCCTGCGGGGGTCTATGGCTACACCTTC
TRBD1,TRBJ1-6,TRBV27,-,CASSLDRAPYNSPLHF,TGTGCCAGCAGTTTGGACAGGGCCCCCTATAATTCACCCCTCCACTTT
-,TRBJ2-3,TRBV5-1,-,CASSFSGDTQYF,TGCGCCAGCAGCTTCTCGGGGGATACGCAGTATTTT
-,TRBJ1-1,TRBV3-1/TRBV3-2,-,CASKGGSGTEAFF,TGTGCCAGCAAGGGGGGGTCGGGCACTGAAGCTTTCTTT
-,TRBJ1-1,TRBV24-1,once,CATSDSARGRTNTEAFF,TGTGCCACCAGTGATTCGGCCAGGGGCCGCACCAACACTGAAGCTTTCTTT
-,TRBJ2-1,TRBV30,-,CAWSVGPNEQFF,TGTGCCTGGAGTGTGGGGCCCAATGAGCAGTTCTTC
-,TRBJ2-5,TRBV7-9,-,CASSPAGTYQETQYF,TGTGCCAGCAGCCCCGCCGGGACTTACCAAGAGACCCAGTACTTC
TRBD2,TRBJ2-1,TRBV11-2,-,CASSLEISGGYNEQFF,TGTGCCAGCAGCTTAGAGATTAGCGGGGGTTACAATGAGCAGTTCTTC
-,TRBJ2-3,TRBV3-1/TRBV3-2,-,CASSQLPILSDTQYF,TGTGCCAGCAGCCAGCTCCCCATATTATCAGATACGCAGTATTTT
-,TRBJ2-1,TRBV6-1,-,CASSEDLSSYNEQFF,TGTGCCAGCAGTGAAGACCTGAGCTCCTACAATGAGCAGTTCTTC
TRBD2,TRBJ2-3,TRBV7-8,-,CASSSGLPFTDTQYF,TGTGCCAGCAGCTCGGGACTACCCTTCACAGATACGCAGTATTTT
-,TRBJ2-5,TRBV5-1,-,CASSGRQVQETQYF,TGCGCCAGCAGCGGCCGCCAGGTTCAAGAGACCCAGTACTTC
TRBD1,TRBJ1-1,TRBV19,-,CASSMDRGHTEAFF,TGTGCCAGTAGTATGGACAGGGGGCATACTGAAGCTTTCTTT
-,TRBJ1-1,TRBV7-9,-,CASSLASRAYGEAFF,TGTGCCAGCAGCTTAGCCAGCAGGGCCTACGGTGAAGCTTTCTTT
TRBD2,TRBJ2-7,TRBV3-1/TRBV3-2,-,CASSHRPPGAGGYEQYF,TGTGCCAGCAGCCACCGACCGCCAGGCGCGGGAGGCTACGAGCAGTACTTC
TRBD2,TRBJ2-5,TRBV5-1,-,CASSLASGQETQYF,TGCGCCAGCAGCTTGGCTAGCGGGCAAGAGACCCAGTACTTC
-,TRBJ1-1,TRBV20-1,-,CSASSGGHMNTEAFF,TGCAGTGCTAGTTCCGGCGGACACATGAACACTGAAGCTTTCTTT
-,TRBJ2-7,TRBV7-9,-,CASSFVDGAYEQYF,TGTGCCAGCAGCTTTGTCGACGGTGCCTACGAGCAGTACTTC
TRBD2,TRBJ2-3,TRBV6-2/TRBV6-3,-,CASSPTPASGGYTQYF,TGTGCCAGCAGCCCTACCCCAGCTAGCGGGGGGTATACGCAGTATTTT
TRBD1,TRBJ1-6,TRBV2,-,CASSEQTGAYSPLHF,TGTGCCAGCAGTGAACAGACAGGGGCCTATTCACCCCTCCACTTT
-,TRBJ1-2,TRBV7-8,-,CASSLGRATYGYTF,TGTGCCAGCAGCTTAGGCAGGGCTACCTATGGCTACACCTTC
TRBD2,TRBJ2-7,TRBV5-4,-,CASSLLAGAYEQYF,TGTGCCAGCAGCCTCCTAGCGGGGGCCTACGAGCAGTACTTC
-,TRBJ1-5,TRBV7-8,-,CASSLHTRGTNQPQHF,TGTGCCAGCAGCTTACACACAAGGGGAACGAATCAGCCCCAGCATTTT
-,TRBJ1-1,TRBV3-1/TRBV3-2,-,CASSQGSRDLEAFF,TGTGCCAGCAGCCAAGGTAGTCGAGACCTCGAAGCTTTCTTT
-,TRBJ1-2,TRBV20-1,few,CSASTWGNYGYTF,TGCAGTGCTAGTACATGGGGGAACTATGGCTACACCTTC
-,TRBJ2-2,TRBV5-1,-,CASSLFPPGESGELFF,TGCGCCAGCAGCTTGTTCCCCCCCGGGGAGTCCGGGGAGCTGTTTTTT
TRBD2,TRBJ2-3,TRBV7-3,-,CASSTGTSGTVGADTQYF,TGTGCCAGCAGCACCGGGACTAGCGGAACGGTGGGTGCAGATACGCAGTATTTT
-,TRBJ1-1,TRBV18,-,CASSPAPLVGNTEAFF,TGTGCCAGCTCACCCGCCCCCTTGGTAGGGAACACTGAAGCTTTCTTT
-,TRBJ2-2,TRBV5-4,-,CASSWGGANTGELFF,TGTGCCAGCAGCTGGGGGGGGGCCAACACCGGGGAGCTGTTTTTT
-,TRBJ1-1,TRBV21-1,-,CASSKVGGGDYTEAFF,TGTGCCAGCAGCAAAGTAGGGGGTGGGGATTACACTGAAGCTTTCTTT
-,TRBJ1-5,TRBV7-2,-,CASSQGNTGGNQPQHF,TGTGCCAGCAGCCAGGGCAACACAGGCGGCAATCAGCCCCAGCATTTT
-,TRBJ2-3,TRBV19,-,CASSIGARGTDTQYF,TGTGCCAGTAGTATAGGAGCGAGGGGCACAGATACGCAGTATTTT
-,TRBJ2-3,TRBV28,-,CASSLGPYSFTDTQYF,TGTGCCAGCAGTTTAGGTCCGTACAGTTTCACAGATACGCAGTATTTT
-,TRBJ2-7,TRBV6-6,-,CASSFSGSYEQYF,TGTGCCAGCAGTTTTAGCGGCTCCTACGAGCAGTACTTC
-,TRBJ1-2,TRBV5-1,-,CASSLNPLQGLNYGYTF,TGCGCCAGCAGCTTAAACCCACTACAGGGCCTTAACTATGGCTACACCTTC
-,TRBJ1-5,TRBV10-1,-,CASSRITRVVDQPQHF,TGCGCCAGCAGCCGGATAACTAGGGTGGTGGACCAGCCCCAGCATTTT
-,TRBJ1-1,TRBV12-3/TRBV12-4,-,CASSPRFPTEAFF,TGTGCCAGCAGTCCACGTTTCCCCACTGAAGCTTTCTTT
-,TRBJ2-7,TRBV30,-,CAWSVGFYEQYF,TGTGCCTGGAGTGTCGGGTTCTACGAGCAGTACTTC
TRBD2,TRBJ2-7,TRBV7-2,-,CASSLAGAVYEQYF,TGTGCCAGCAGCTTGGCGGGAGCCGTCTACGAGCAGTACTTC
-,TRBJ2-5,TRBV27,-,CASSLTAPGTQETQYF,TGTGCCAGCAGTTTAACGGCACCAGGGACCCAAGAGACCCAGTACTTC
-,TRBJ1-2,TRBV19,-,CASKPGGLQGPYGYTF,TGTGCCAGTAAGCCCGGGGGCTTACAGGGCCCCTATGGCTACACCTTC
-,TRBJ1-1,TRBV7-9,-,CASSLGSGGRGFGYTEAFF,TGTGCCAGCAGCTTAGGTTCCGGAGGGCGGGGATTCGGGTACACTGAAGCTTTCTTT
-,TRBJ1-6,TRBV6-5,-,CASSYSGGDYNSPLHF,TGTGCCAGCAGTTACTCGGGGGGGGACTATAATTCACCCCTCCACTTT
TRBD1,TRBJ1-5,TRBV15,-,CATSRDQGEQPQHF,TGTGCCACCAGCAGAGATCAGGGGGAGCAGCCCCAGCATTTT
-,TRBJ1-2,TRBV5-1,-,CASSLYADLAYGYTF,TGCGCCAGCAGCTTATACGCGGATCTGGCCTATGGCTACACCTTC
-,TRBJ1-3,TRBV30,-,CAWSVFPRTTGNTIYF,TGTGCCTGGAGTGTTTTCCCTCGGACGACTGGAAACACCATATATTTT
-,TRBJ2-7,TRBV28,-,CASTTGPTKQYF,TGTGCCAGCACCACCGGTCCTACGAAGCAGTACTTC
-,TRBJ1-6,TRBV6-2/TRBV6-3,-,CASSYGQMNSPLHF,TGTGCCAGCAGTTACGGGCAGATGAATTCACCCCTCCACTTT
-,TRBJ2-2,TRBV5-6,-,CASSLGMGPGELFF,TGTGCCAGCAGCTTGGGTATGGGGCCCGGGGAGCTGTTTTTT
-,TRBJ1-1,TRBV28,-,CASSFRRGRRHTEAFF,TGTGCCAGCAGTTTTCGGCGGGGGCGACGACACACTGAAGCTTTCTTT
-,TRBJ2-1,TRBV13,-,CASSLGGGTYNEQFF,TGTGCCAGCAGCTTAGGAGGGGGAACCTACAATGAGCAGTTCTTC
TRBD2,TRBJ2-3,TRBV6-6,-,CASSPPPPAGLTDTQYF,TGTGCCAGCAGTCCTCCCCCGCCAGCGGGGCTCACAGATACGCAGTATTTT
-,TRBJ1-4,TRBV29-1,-,CSVDGSGAPNEKLFF,TGCAGCGTTGATGGTTCGGGGGCCCCAAATGAAAAACTGTTTTTT
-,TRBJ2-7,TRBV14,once,CASSQWTRGTSIPYEQYF,TGTGCCAGCAGCCAGTGGACCAGGGGCACTAGTATCCCCTACGAGCAGTACTTC
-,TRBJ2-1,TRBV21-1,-,CASSKGGAGAYNEQFF,TGTGCCAGCAGCAAAGGCGGCGCGGGGGCGTACAATGAGCAGTTCTTC
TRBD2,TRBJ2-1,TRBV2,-,CASSPRTSRVSYNEQFF,TGTGCCAGCAGCCCTAGGACTAGTCGCGTGTCCTACAATGAGCAGTTCTTC
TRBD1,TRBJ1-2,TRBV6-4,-,CASRPEGQGSGYTF,TGTGCCAGCCGACCGGAGGGACAGGGGTCTGGCTACACCTTC